This T cell receptor (beta chain) was profiled in a study of cytomegalovirus exposure and HLA in healthy donors. In the study overall: Drawn from HLA-typed donors, tens of millions of unique TCRs were held in an early data release.

Regarding the study as a whole: The investigators catalogued 150 to 200 TCR beta chains as cytomegalovirus-associated.

Note on this clone: Its target is not known.

CDR3 size: 17 residues. V trimming: 0 bases; J trimming: 7 bases; junction bases outside the gene matches: 7. Germline V gene sequence: CDR1 SGDLS, CDR2 YYNGEE. Vbeta (60) and Jbeta (13) primers were used in the PCR. TCRdb keeps only in-frame clones here, not all; method: immunoSEQ multiplex PCR. Of about 84,000 clones in the sample, more than 50% were seen once. V gene TRBV9 combines with J gene TRBJ2-2; 12 positions agree with TRBD2. The sequence was obtained from a woman aged 40 to 50 in good health and CMV-seropositive. Sample: PBMCs. The CDR3 here is CASSVEGLAGMGGELFF. CDR3 DNA: TGTGCCAGCAGCGTAGAAGGACTAGCGGGAATGGGCGGGGAGCTGTTTTTT.